Listed below are T cell receptor beta chains from one sample, sequenced in a study of blood T cells in healthy people across ages. TCRdb ran MiXCR on the 5' RACE reads and lists one entry per CDR3 protein. This table has 600,000 to 900,000 distinct CDR3 sequences, roughly 24% appearing once. These same data were also listed under a study on T cells of mothers and their children.

Sequenced sample: blood. These receptors came from a boy aged 5-17 years in good health. CDR3s include the opening cysteine and the closing phenylalanine or tryptophan. D genes are given only for firm matches. Size tells how often a clone was seen (once, few, many) or the class of an expanded clone, and some rows leave it out.

cdr3_length,j_call,v_call,d_call,clone_size,cdr3_nt,cdr3_aa
15,TRBJ2-1,TRBV11-2,-,-,TGTGCCAGCAGCACCCCCGGGGGCTCCTACAATGAGCAGTTCTTC,CASSTPGGSYNEQFF
12,TRBJ1-4,TRBV6-2/TRBV6-3,-,few,TGTGCCAGCAACTTGCGTGGAGAAAAACTGTTTTTT,CASNLRGEKLFF
18,TRBJ2-1,TRBV7-9,-,-,TGTGCCAGCAGCTTAGTTTGGGGGGCGCGCGAGTCCTACAATGAGCAGTTCTTC,CASSLVWGARESYNEQFF
13,TRBJ1-1,TRBV29-1,-,-,TGCAGCGTTGAGTACCCCGGGAACACTGAAGCTTTCTTT,CSVEYPGNTEAFF
15,TRBJ1-3,TRBV13,-,-,TGTGCCAGCAGCTTAGCATGGGTTGGTGGAAACACCATATATTTT,CASSLAWVGGNTIYF
14,TRBJ2-5,TRBV4-2,-,few,TGTGCCAGCAGCCCTAACGGCCCGGGAGAGACCCAGTACTTC,CASSPNGPGETQYF
13,TRBJ1-5,TRBV29-1,-,-,TGCACCGATGCAGGGACGGGCAATCAGCCCCAGCATTTT,CTDAGTGNQPQHF
14,TRBJ2-5,TRBV4-1,-,few,TGCGCCAGCAGCCAAGTTTGGGGTGGCGAGACCCAGTACTTC,CASSQVWGGETQYF
13,TRBJ1-3,TRBV7-6,-,-,TGTGCCATCGACGGGGCTTCTGGAAACACCATATATTTT,CAIDGASGNTIYF
15,TRBJ1-3,TRBV2,TRBD1,few,TGTGCCAGCAGTGGACAGGGAATGATTGGAAACACCATATATTTT,CASSGQGMIGNTIYF
13,TRBJ2-2,TRBV19,-,-,TGCCCGAGCTGGGGAGCTAGAACCGGGGAGCTGTTTTTT,CPSWGARTGELFF
14,TRBJ1-2,TRBV9,TRBD1,-,TGTGCCAGCAGCGTCGGACAGGGAGACTATGACTACACCTTC,CASSVGQGDYDYTF
14,TRBJ1-4,TRBV20-1,-,-,TGCAGTGCCCGGCCGCCCGTTGTTAATGAAAAACTGTTTTTT,CSARPPVVNEKLFF
14,TRBJ1-1,TRBV14,-,-,TGTGCCAGCAGCCAAGCGGCAGGGAACACTGAAGCTTTCTTT,CASSQAAGNTEAFF
14,TRBJ1-2,TRBV14,-,few,TGTGCCAGCAGCCAATTACAGGGTACCCATGGCTACACCTTC,CASSQLQGTHGYTF
15,TRBJ1-1,TRBV6-5,TRBD1,-,TGTGCCAGCAGTTACGGGGCAGGGGGAGACACTGAAGCTTTCTTT,CASSYGAGGDTEAFF
14,TRBJ1-4,TRBV5-1,-,-,TGCGCCAGCAGTCCGCGGGCTCGTACTGAAAAACTGTTTTTT,CASSPRARTEKLFF